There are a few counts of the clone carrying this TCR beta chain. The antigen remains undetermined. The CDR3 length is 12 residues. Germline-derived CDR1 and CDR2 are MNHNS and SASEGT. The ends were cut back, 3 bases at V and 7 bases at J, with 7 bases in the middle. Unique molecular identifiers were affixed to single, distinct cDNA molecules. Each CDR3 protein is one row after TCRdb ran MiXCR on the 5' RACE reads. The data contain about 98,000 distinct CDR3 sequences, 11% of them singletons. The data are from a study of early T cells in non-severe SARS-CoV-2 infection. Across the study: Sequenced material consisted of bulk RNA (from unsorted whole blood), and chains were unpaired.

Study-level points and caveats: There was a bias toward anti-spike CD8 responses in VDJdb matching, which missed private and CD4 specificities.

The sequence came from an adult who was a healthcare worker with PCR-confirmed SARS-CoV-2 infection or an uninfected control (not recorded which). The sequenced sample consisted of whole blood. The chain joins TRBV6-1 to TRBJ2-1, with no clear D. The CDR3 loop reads CASSDYKNEQFF. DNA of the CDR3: TGTGCCAGCAGTGACTATAAGAATGAGCAGTTCTTC.